This TCR beta chain stems from a study of cytomegalovirus exposure and HLA in healthy donors. Whole-study findings and limits: Reportedly, diagnosis of cytomegalovirus status by the classifier showed high specificity and sensitivity. Testing in vitro showed three CMV-associated chains specific for CMV antigens. Most CMV-associated TCR beta chains were later found to appear HLA-restricted.

Regarding this clone: Its antigen remains unknown.

The study ran its PCR with 60 Vbeta and 13 Jbeta primers. Clones were sequenced by immunoSEQ multiplex PCR, and TCRdb holds only the in-frame ones, with some missing. This repertoire includes around 150,000 clones. The CDR3 extends over 13 amino acids. Trimming pared 0 bases from V and 8 bases from J, leaving 10 bases between. Germline V gene sequence: CDR1 SGHAT, CDR2 FQDESV (reference sequence). The receptor's source is a man aged 35-49 years in good health and CMV-seronegative. The sample comprised PBMCs. V usage is TRBV11-1 and J usage is TRBJ1-1; perhaps TRBD1 as D (5 bases). The CDR3 nucleotides read TGTGCCAGCAGCTTAGCGCAGCAGGGAGAAGCTTTCTTT. Its translation: CASSLAQQGEAFF.